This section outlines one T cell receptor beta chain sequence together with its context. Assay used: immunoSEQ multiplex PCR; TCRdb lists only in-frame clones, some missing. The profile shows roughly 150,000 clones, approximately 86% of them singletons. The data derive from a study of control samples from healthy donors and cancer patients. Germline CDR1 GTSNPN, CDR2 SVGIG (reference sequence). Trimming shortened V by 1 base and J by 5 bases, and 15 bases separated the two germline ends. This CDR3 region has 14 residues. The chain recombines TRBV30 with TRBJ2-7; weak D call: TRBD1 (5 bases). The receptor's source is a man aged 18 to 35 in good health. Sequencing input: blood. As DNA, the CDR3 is TGTGCCTGGAGTGGGGGCAGGGTGGGGAACGAGCAGTACTTC. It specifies CAWSGGRVGNEQYF. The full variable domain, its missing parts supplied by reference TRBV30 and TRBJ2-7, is SQTIHQWPATLVQPVGSPLSLECTVEGTSNPNLYWYRQAAGRGLQLLFYSVGIGQISSEVPQNLSASRPQDRQFILSSKKLLLSDSGFYLCAWSGGRVGNEQYFGPGTRLTVT.